This record concerns one T cell receptor (beta chain) sequence. This sample was included in a study of blood T cells in healthy people across ages. This CDR3 has 16 amino acids. Unmatched junction bases numbered 5, after V lost 0 bases and J lost 0 bases. Germline values: CDR1 SGHDN, CDR2 FVKESK. Sample-barcoded 5' priming and a J-beta primer mix drove a second PCR of roughly 6 to 12 cycles. TCRdb redid the calling of the 5' RACE reads with MiXCR, one entry per CDR3 protein. The sample contains 750,000 or so distinct CDR3 sequences, 20% to 25% of which appear only once. These data were likewise used in another study, on T cells of mothers and their children. That work contributes: There were over 9.5 million TCR beta CDR3 reads from each mother and approximately 3 million from each child. Overlap measured in related mother-child pairs was slightly, non-significantly higher than in unrelated pairs. The search for persistent microchimeric T cell clones detected none.

The receptor was isolated from a boy between 10 and 17 years old in good health. The source material was blood. The chain combines TRBV14 with TRBJ2-7; 7 nucleotides line up with TRBD2. The CDR3 region is CASSQDAREPSYEQYF. The CDR3 coding sequence is TGTGCCAGCAGCCAAGATGCGCGGGAGCCCTCCTACGAGCAGTACTTC.